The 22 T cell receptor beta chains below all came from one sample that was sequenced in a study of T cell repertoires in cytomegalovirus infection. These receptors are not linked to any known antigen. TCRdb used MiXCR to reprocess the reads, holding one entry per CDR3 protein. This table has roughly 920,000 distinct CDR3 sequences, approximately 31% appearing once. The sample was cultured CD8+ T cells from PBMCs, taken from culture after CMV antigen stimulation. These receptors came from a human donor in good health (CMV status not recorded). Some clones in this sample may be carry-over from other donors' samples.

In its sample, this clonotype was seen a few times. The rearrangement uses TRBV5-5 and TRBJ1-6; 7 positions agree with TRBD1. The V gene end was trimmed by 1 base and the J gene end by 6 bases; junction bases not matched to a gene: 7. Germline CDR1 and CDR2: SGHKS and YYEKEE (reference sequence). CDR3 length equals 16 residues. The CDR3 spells CASSLSPGQSNSPLHF. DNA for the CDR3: TGTGCCAGCAGCTTGTCCCCGGGACAGTCTAATTCACCCCTCCACTTT.

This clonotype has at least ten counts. CDR3 bases: TGTGCCAGCAGCCTCGGGACCCAGCCCCACTATGGCTACACCTTC. It translates to CASSLGTQPHYGYTF. The rearrangement joins TRBV6-2 or TRBV6-3 to TRBJ1-2; D might be TRBD1 (5 bases). V was shortened by 6 bases and J by 3 bases, with 17 bases between the two germline ends. Germline V CDR1 and CDR2: MNHEY, SVGEGT. The CDR3 sequence is 15 residues long.

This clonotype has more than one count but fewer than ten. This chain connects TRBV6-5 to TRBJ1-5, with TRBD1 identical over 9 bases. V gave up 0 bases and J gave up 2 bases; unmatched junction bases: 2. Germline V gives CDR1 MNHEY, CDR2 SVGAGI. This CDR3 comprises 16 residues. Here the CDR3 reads CASSYSRQGGNQPQHF. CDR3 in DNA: TGTGCCAGCAGTTACTCGAGACAGGGGGGCAATCAGCCCCAGCATTTT.

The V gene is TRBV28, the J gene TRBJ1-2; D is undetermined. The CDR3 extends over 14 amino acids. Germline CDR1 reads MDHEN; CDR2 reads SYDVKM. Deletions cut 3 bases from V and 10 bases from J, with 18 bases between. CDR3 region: CASSLRQTLHDYTF. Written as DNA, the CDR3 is TGTGCCAGCAGTTTGCGGCAGACTCTCCATGACTACACCTTC.

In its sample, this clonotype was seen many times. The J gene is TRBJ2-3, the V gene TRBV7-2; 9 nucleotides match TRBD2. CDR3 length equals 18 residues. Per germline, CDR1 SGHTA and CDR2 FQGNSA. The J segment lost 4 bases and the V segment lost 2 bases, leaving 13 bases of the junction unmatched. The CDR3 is CASSLFGSGGFSADTQYF. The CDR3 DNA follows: TGTGCCAGCAGCTTATTCGGTAGCGGGGGCTTTAGCGCAGATACGCAGTATTTT.

For the CDR3, the DNA is TGCGCCAGCAACCCCCCGGGACAGCCTCTCTCTGGGGCCAACGTCCTGACTTTC. Protein sequence: CASNPPGQPLSGANVLTF. This chain connects TRBV10-1 to TRBJ2-6, with 7 bases that match TRBD1. V gave up 7 bases and J gave up 0 bases; unmatched junction bases: 12. Germline-derived CDR1 and CDR2 are WNHNN and SYGVQD (reference sequence). This CDR3 has 18 amino acids.

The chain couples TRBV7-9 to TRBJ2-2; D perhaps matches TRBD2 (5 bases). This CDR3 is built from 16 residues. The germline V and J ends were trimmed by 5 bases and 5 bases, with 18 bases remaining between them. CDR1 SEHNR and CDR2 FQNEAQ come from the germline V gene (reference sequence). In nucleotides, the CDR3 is TGTGCCAGCAGCCCTGCGGGCCAAAGTGGGACCGGGGAGCTGTTTTTT. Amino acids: CASSPAGQSGTGELFF.

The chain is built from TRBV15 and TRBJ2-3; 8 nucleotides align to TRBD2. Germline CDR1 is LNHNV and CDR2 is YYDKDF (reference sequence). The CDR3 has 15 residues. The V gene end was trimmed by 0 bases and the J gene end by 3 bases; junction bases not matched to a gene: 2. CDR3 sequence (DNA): TGTGCCACCAGCAGAGAAGCGGGGGAGACAGATACGCAGTATTTT. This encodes CATSREAGETDTQYF.

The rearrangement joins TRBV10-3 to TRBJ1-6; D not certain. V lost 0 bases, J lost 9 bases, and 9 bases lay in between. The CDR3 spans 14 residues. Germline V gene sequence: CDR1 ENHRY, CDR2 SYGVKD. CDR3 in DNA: TGTGCCATCAGTGAGTCCCTAGAGGGTTCACCCCTCCACTTT. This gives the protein CAISESLEGSPLHF.

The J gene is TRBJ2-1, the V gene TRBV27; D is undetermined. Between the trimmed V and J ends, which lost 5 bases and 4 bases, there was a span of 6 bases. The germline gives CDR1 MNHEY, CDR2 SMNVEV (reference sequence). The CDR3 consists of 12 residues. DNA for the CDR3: TGTGCCAGCAGTAATGAGTACAATGAGCAGTTCTTC. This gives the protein CASSNEYNEQFF.

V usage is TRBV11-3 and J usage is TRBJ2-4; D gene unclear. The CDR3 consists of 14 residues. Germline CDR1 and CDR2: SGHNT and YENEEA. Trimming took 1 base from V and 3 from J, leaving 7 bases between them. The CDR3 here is CASSLVINKNIQYF. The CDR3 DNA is TGTGCCAGCAGCTTAGTTATCAACAAAAACATTCAGTACTTC.

CDR3 in amino acids: CASSQLQGAGYGYTF. CDR3 sequence (DNA): TGCGCCAGCAGCCAATTACAGGGGGCGGGCTATGGCTACACCTTC. V usage is TRBV4-1 and J usage is TRBJ1-2; 9 nucleotides agree with TRBD1. There are 15 residues in the CDR3. V shed 2 bases and J 4 bases; nucleotides not matched to a gene: 5. Germline V CDR1 and CDR2: MGHRA, YSYEKL.

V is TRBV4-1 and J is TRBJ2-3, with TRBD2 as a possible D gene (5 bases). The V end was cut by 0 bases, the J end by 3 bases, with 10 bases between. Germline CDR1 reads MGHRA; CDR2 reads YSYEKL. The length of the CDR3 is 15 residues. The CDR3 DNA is TGCGCCAGCAGCCAAGAACCGGGGTCGACAGATACGCAGTATTTT. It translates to CASSQEPGSTDTQYF.

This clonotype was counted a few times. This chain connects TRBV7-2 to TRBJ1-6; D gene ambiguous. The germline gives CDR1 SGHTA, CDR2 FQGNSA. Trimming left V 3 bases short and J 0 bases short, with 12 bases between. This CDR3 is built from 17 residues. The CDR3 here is CASSFAGLSSYNSPLHF. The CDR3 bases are TGTGCCAGCAGCTTCGCGGGCCTCAGCTCCTATAATTCACCCCTCCACTTT. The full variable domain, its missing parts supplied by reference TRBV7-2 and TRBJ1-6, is GAGVSQSPSNKVTEKGKDVELRCDPISGHTALYWYRQSLGQGLEFLIYFQGNSAPDKSGLPSDRFSAERTGGSVSTLTIQRTQQEDSAVYLCASSFAGLSSYNSPLHFGNGTRLTVT.

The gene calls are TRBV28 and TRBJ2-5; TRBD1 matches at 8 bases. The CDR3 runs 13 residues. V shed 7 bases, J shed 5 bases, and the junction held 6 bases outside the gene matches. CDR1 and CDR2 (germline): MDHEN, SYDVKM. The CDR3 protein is CASIDRGGETQYF. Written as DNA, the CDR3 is TGTGCCAGCATCGACAGGGGAGGTGAGACCCAGTACTTC.

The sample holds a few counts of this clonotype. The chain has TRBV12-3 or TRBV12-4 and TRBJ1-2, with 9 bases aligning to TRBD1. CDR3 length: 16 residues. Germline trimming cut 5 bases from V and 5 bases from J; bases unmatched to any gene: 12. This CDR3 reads CASSHALDRGGYGYTF. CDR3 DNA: TGTGCCAGCAGTCACGCCCTGGACAGGGGTGGATATGGCTACACCTTC.

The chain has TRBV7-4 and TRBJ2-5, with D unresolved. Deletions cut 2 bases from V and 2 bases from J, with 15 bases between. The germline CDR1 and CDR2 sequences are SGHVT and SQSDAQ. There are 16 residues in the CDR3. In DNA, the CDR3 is TGTGCCAGCAGCTTAACCTTAGGAGTGTCACAAGAGACCCAGTACTTC. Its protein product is CASSLTLGVSQETQYF. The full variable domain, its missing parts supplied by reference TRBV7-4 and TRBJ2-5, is GAGVSQSPRYKVAKRGRDVALRCDSISGHVTLYWYRQTLGQGSEVLTYSQSDAQRDKSGRPSGRFSAERPERSVSTLKIQRTEQGDSAVYLCASSLTLGVSQETQYFGPGTRLLVL.

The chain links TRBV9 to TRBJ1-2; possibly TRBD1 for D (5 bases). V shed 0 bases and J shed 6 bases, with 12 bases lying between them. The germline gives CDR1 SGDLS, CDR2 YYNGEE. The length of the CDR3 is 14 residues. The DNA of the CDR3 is TGTGCCAGCAGCGTAGGTGAAGGGGAGAATGGCTACACCTTC. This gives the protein CASSVGEGENGYTF.

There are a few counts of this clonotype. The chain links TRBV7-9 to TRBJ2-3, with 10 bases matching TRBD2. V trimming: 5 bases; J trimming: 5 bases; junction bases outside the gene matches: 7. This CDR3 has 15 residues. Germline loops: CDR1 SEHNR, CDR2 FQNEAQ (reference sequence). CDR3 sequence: CASSVSGGLLDTQYF. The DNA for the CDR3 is TGTGCCAGCAGCGTTAGCGGGGGGCTCTTAGATACGCAGTATTTT.

CDR3 in DNA: TGTGCCAGCAGCTGGATCCTCGGAGGAAACACCATATATTTT. It translates to CASSWILGGNTIYF. The chain is built from TRBV7-6 and TRBJ1-3, with D unresolved. The V end lost 4 bases, the J end lost 4 bases, and 11 bases lay between the germline ends. The germline CDR1 and CDR2 sequences are SGHVS and FNYEAQ. This CDR3 spans 14 amino acids.

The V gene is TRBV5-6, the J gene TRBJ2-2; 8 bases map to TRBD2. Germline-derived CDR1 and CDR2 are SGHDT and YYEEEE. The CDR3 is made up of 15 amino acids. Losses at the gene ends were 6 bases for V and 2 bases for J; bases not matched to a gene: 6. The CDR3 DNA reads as TGTGCCAGCACCGTAACTAGCGGCAACACCGGGGAGCTGTTTTTT. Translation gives CASTVTSGNTGELFF.

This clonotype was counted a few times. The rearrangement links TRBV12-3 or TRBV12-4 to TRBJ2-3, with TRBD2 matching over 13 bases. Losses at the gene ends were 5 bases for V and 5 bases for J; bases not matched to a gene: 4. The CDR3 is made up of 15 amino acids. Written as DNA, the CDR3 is TGTGCCAGCAGTAGACTAGCGGGGGGTGGAGATACGCAGTATTTT. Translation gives CASSRLAGGGDTQYF.